Reported below is one TCR beta chain. Its antigen is still unknown. TCRdb keeps only in-frame clones here, not all; method: immunoSEQ multiplex PCR. The sample lists fewer than 8,000 clones, 80% to 90% seen once, with around 10% in the top ten. Samples were taken several times over chemoradiotherapy. Looked up from germline, CDR1 is SGHTA and CDR2 is FQGNSA. Trimming pared 4 bases from V and 8 bases from J, leaving 21 bases between. This CDR3 is built from 16 residues. This entry comes from a study of chemoradiotherapy in HPV16-positive cancers. Whole-study context: Functional T-cell assays on a couple of HPV16-positive patients' cells defined candidate HPV-specific clones and common TCR motifs.

Study observations and caveats: The functional HPV-specific definition rests on just a couple of HPV16-positive patients. Candidate HPV-specific clones and E7-related TCR motifs grew in tumor during treatment.

This sample comprised tumor tissue, obtained from a patient who underwent chemoradiotherapy. The chain employs TRBV7-2 and TRBJ2-1; no clear D gene. This sequence was found in a human donor with HPV-associated anogenital cancer. CDR3 protein: CASSSLQGGKMHEQFF. The CDR3 region has the DNA TGTGCCAGCAGCTCCTTACAAGGTGGGAAAATGCATGAGCAGTTCTTC. Full variable domain (remainder filled in from reference TRBV7-2 and TRBJ2-1): GAGVSQSPSNKVTEKGKDVELRCDPISGHTALYWYRQSLGQGLEFLIYFQGNSAPDKSGLPSDRFSAERTGGSVSTLTIQRTQQEDSAVYLCASSSLQGGKMHEQFFGPGTRLTVL.